This entry is about one T cell receptor (beta chain). These data are taken from a study of blood T cell repertoires in COVID-19. Study background: T cells, B-cell-depleted T cells, or PBMCs provided the cDNA or gDNA that served as material.

This CDR3 region has 17 residues. Germline CDR1 is MGHRA and CDR2 is YSYEKL. V shed 0 bases and J shed 8 bases, with 22 bases lying between them. Libraries were prepared by immunoSEQ multiplex PCR; TCRdb keeps only in-frame clonotypes and omits some of them. This table has some 190,000 clones, around nine tenths appearing once. Sequencing input: peripheral blood. The receptor's source is a human donor in a cohort sampled during active COVID-19. This chain links TRBV4-1 with TRBJ1-2; D is possibly TRBD1 (5 bases). The CDR3 loop is CASSQDAGGGLLRGYTF. CDR3 bases: TGCGCCAGCAGCCAAGACGCCGGGGGAGGGCTCTTACGCGGCTACACCTTC.